The clone carrying this T cell receptor beta chain was recorded at least ten times. This record belongs to a study of neurological immune-mediated disorders. Unsorted libraries were derived from 2 million PBMCs stored at -80 C. MiXCR, applied by TCRdb to the 5' RACE reads, yields one record per CDR3 protein. The sample shows about 70,000 distinct CDR3 sequences, about 5% of them seen only once. V was clipped by 7 bases and J by 4 bases; unmatched bases: 11. Germline V gene data show CDR1 as MGHRA and CDR2 as YSYEKL. The CDR3 is 15 amino acids. This receptor was taken from a woman aged 65 to 85 with multiple sclerosis. V is TRBV4-1 and J is TRBJ2-7; TRBD2 aligns across 9 bases. Material for sequencing was PBMCs. CDR3 in DNA: TGCGCCAGCAACTACCCTATAGCGGGAGTATACGAGCAGTACTTC. It yields the protein CASNYPIAGVYEQYF.